A single T cell receptor (beta chain) is shown here with its context. What it binds is not known. These data belong to a study of cytomegalovirus exposure and HLA in healthy donors. General study results and limits: The study listed under 200 cytomegalovirus-associated TCR beta chains.

Clones were read by immunoSEQ multiplex PCR, and TCRdb kept only the in-frame ones, dropping some. This table holds 150,000 to 200,000 clones, under 95% found once. V lost 2 bases to trimming and J lost 2 bases, with 12 bases between them. The length of the CDR3 is 15 residues. Germline lookup yields CDR1 MNHEY and CDR2 SVGAGI. V usage is TRBV6-5 and J usage is TRBJ2-5, with D possibly being TRBD1 (6 bases). The TCR originated in a woman under 30 in good health and CMV-seropositive. Material: PBMCs. The CDR3 reads CASSYGWGRQETQYF. The CDR3 coding sequence is TGTGCCAGCAGTTACGGGTGGGGGCGGCAAGAGACCCAGTACTTC.